Below are 10 T cell receptor beta chains sequenced from a single sample in a study of blood T cell repertoires in COVID-19. Here immunoSEQ multiplex PCR was the method, and the copy in TCRdb shows in-frame clones only, minus some. The sample has approximately 180,000 clones, approximately 85% seen once. The sequencing input was peripheral blood. Receptors originate from a human donor with active or convalescent COVID-19. The donor label of this sample is uncertain.

As for this clone: The junction and the germline gene differ at one end; a read error may be behind it. The gene calls are TRBV28 and TRBJ2-1; 13 nucleotides match TRBD2. The CDR3 runs to 12 residues. CDR1 is MDHEN, CDR2 SYDVKM, per germline. The CDR3 DNA sequence: TGTGCCAGCATCAGGACTAGCGGGAGTCTAATCTTC. This translates into CASIRTSGSLIF.

This clone was seen only once. The chain employs TRBV9 and TRBJ1-2, with unresolved D. V lost 2 bases to trimming and J lost 2 bases, with 10 bases between them. Germline lookup yields CDR1 SGDLS and CDR2 YYNGEE. The CDR3 length is 14 residues. The CDR3 DNA sequence: TGTGCCAGCAGCGTTGCACACCAGAACTATGGCTACACCTTC. It encodes CASSVAHQNYGYTF.

This clone came up once. The chain recombines TRBV30 with TRBJ2-7; TRBD1 agrees at 7 bases. The V gene end was trimmed by 7 bases and the J gene end by 7 bases; junction bases not matched to a gene: 10. CDR1 is GTSNPN and CDR2 is SVGIG in the germline V gene (reference sequence). CDR3 length equals 12 residues. The CDR3 DNA follows: TGTGCCTTTCGGGACAGCCGTGGGGAGCAGTACTTC. This gives the protein CAFRDSRGEQYF.

V gene TRBV4-2 combines with J gene TRBJ2-1, with D tentatively TRBD1 (6 bases). Germline CDR1 LGHNA, CDR2 YNFKEQ. The V gene lost 6 bases and the J gene lost 2 bases, with 17 bases spanning the gap. The CDR3 is made up of 16 amino acids. CDR3 amino acids: CASRGTWQGPYNEQFF. The CDR3 DNA reads TGTGCCAGCAGAGGGACATGGCAGGGCCCCTACAATGAGCAGTTCTTC.

The gene calls are TRBV6-5 and TRBJ2-1; 13 nucleotides match TRBD2. V lost 5 bases, J lost 5 bases, and 3 bases stayed unmatched. Germline V gene lookup returns CDR1 MNHEY and CDR2 SVGAGI. The CDR3 has 15 amino acids. For the CDR3, the DNA is TGTGCCAGCAGTCCCGGGACTAGCGGGAACAATGAGCAGTTCTTC. It encodes CASSPGTSGNNEQFF.

The rearrangement uses TRBV30 and TRBJ2-7; 8 bases align to TRBD2. Germline lookup yields CDR1 GTSNPN and CDR2 SVGIG (reference sequence). The CDR3 loop spans 14 amino acids. Losses at the gene ends were 1 base for V and 2 bases for J; bases not matched to a gene: 4. Here the CDR3 DNA reads TGTGCCTGGAGTGATCCGCGGGGGGCCTACGAGCAGTACTTC. Translation: CAWSDPRGAYEQYF.

This sequence joins TRBV12-5 and TRBJ2-1; 7 bases align to TRBD2. Trimming took 4 bases from V and 5 from J; bases not matched to a gene: 8. This CDR3 region has 15 residues. CDR1 LGHNT and CDR2 FRNRAP come from the germline V gene. The CDR3 is CASGSPGLRNNEQFF. CDR3 sequence (DNA): TGTGCTAGTGGTTCTCCGGGACTACGTAACAATGAGCAGTTCTTC. Variable domain in full (rest from reference TRBV12-5 and TRBJ2-1): DARVTQTPRHKVTEMGQEVTMRCQPILGHNTVFWYRQTMMQGLELLAYFRNRAPLDDSGMPKDRFSAEMPDATLATLKIQPSEPRDSAVYFCASGSPGLRNNEQFFGPGTRLTVL.

The V call is TRBV24-1, the J call TRBJ1-4; the D is unclear. This CDR3 is 15 amino acids long. The V and J ends lost 3 bases and 8 bases respectively, with 15 bases between them. Germline CDR1 and CDR2: KGHDR and SFDVKD. The CDR3, as DNA: TGTGCCACCAGTGATCCCAACTCGCGTCGGGAAAAACTGTTTTTT. It yields the protein CATSDPNSRREKLFF.

This chain links TRBV6-4 with TRBJ1-6; a possible D gene is TRBD1 (6 bases). This CDR3 has 14 amino acids. CDR1 is MRHNA, CDR2 SNTAGT, per germline. The V end lost 6 bases, the J end lost 12 bases, and 18 bases lay between the germline ends. The CDR3 region is CASSDPVTGIPLHF. The DNA of the CDR3 is TGTGCCAGCAGCGACCCTGTAACAGGGATACCCCTCCACTTT.

V is TRBV7-6 and J is TRBJ1-1, with a weak D call TRBD1 (6 bases). Looked up from germline, CDR1 is SGHVS and CDR2 is FNYEAQ. The CDR3 is 16 amino acids. Trimming took off 5 bases at V and 0 bases at J, with 16 bases between the two ends. CDR3 bases: TGTGCCAGCAGCGCCAGGGGAGGGCCGATGAACACTGAAGCTTTCTTT. It specifies CASSARGGPMNTEAFF.